The present entry profiles one T cell receptor (beta chain) with its context. Its binding antigen is unknown. One base away there is no much larger clone; base qualities are not given. The data were obtained in a study of blood T cell repertoires in COVID-19 (dated by TCRdb to 2020 to 2021). Study-level background: Samples from collaborators originated in the United States, Italy and Spain and spanned both the acute and convalescent phases of COVID-19. The prospective study material was composed of cDNA or gDNA derived from T cells, B-cell-depleted T cells, or PBMCs. Deeply sampled blood TCRbeta repertoires from subjects exposed to, actively infected with, or recovered from COVID-19 were included in the dataset. A freely available public database, intended as a resource for researchers studying the immune response to SARS-CoV-2, is where the repertoires were released. The samples were drawn from the first 160 participants of the ongoing ImmuneRACE study and from roughly 1,300 subjects provided by 6 global collaborators. Nearly every sample came with metadata listing a de-identified subject ID, COVID-19 status, age in years and sex. Where available, HLA class I and class II types were obtained from metadata supplied by the sample provider rather than from assay-based typing. General conclusions and limits of the study: How much clinical and demographic metadata was included differed by source and by participant, and the metadata was provided uncurated.

CDR3 length: 16 amino acids, cysteine to phenylalanine. The sequence is cut down to CDR3 DNA, 48 bases in frame from base 1. The immunoSEQ Assay, a bias-controlled multiplex PCR, was used to amplify TCRbeta CDR3 regions from genomic DNA. The authors' analysis ran thus. Nucleated cell counts per sample were estimated from amplification of reference gene primers within the assay. To quantify the absolute abundance of each unique TCRbeta CDR3 rearrangement, sequence reads were collapsed and filtered. For each sample, productive Simpson clonality was calculated by taking the square root of Simpson's diversity index across productive rearrangements. TCRdb stores this immuneACCESS table with in-frame sequences only. Part of the clones is absent; in the studies checked, under half of the shortfall reflects unresolved V genes, and no reason is known for the rest. V and J calls and clone size are those listed in that table; D and trimming were worked out from the DNA. Recorded for this sample are a few hundred thousand clones; less than 90% of them occurred a single time. In total, the top ten clones hold under 4.5% of the sample.

Samples from volunteer blood donors who had recovered from COVID-19 were contributed by a second Seattle source. Collaborating institutions collected whole blood in K2EDTA tubes following their own protocols. Collaborator samples were shipped for TCRbeta analysis as frozen whole blood, isolated PBMCs, or DNA extracted from either sample type. The source is a man in his sixties who had recovered from COVID-19. Specimen: peripheral blood. Recombination joined TRBV21-1 with TRBJ1-2; TRBD1 reflects the table's D call only, with no check against the DNA. TRBV21-1 is listed as a pseudogene. The DNA sequence is given as TGTGCCAGCAGCCGCGGGACAGGGCCTCCCCCATTTGGCTACACCTTC. Its protein reads: CASSRGTGPPPFGYTF.